Detailed here is one T cell receptor (beta chain). Its antigen remains unknown. This entry comes from a study of T cell responses to AZD1222 COVID-19 vaccine. Broader study findings: Just 5 to 7 people given AZD1222 tested seropositive at baseline. Per reports, nearly half of all spike-specific TCRs target regions that are unmutated in variants.

Profiling relied on immunoSEQ multiplex PCR, and the TCRdb table lists in-frame clones only, not all of them. The data contain nearly 110,000 clones, about nine tenths of them singletons. The sample here was peripheral blood, taken on day 0 of AZD1222 vaccination. The clonotype comes from an adult in good health.

CDR3 loop: CATSDPTKTGQGRYGYTF. The CDR3 region has the DNA TGTGCCACCAGTGATCCGACAAAAACCGGACAGGGACGATACGGCTACACCTTC. The chain recombines TRBV24-1 with TRBJ1-2, with TRBD1 identical over 8 bases. Germline V gene lookup returns CDR1 KGHDR and CDR2 SFDVKD. The CDR3 length is 18 residues. Trimming took 3 bases from V and 8 from J; bases not matched to a gene: 19.